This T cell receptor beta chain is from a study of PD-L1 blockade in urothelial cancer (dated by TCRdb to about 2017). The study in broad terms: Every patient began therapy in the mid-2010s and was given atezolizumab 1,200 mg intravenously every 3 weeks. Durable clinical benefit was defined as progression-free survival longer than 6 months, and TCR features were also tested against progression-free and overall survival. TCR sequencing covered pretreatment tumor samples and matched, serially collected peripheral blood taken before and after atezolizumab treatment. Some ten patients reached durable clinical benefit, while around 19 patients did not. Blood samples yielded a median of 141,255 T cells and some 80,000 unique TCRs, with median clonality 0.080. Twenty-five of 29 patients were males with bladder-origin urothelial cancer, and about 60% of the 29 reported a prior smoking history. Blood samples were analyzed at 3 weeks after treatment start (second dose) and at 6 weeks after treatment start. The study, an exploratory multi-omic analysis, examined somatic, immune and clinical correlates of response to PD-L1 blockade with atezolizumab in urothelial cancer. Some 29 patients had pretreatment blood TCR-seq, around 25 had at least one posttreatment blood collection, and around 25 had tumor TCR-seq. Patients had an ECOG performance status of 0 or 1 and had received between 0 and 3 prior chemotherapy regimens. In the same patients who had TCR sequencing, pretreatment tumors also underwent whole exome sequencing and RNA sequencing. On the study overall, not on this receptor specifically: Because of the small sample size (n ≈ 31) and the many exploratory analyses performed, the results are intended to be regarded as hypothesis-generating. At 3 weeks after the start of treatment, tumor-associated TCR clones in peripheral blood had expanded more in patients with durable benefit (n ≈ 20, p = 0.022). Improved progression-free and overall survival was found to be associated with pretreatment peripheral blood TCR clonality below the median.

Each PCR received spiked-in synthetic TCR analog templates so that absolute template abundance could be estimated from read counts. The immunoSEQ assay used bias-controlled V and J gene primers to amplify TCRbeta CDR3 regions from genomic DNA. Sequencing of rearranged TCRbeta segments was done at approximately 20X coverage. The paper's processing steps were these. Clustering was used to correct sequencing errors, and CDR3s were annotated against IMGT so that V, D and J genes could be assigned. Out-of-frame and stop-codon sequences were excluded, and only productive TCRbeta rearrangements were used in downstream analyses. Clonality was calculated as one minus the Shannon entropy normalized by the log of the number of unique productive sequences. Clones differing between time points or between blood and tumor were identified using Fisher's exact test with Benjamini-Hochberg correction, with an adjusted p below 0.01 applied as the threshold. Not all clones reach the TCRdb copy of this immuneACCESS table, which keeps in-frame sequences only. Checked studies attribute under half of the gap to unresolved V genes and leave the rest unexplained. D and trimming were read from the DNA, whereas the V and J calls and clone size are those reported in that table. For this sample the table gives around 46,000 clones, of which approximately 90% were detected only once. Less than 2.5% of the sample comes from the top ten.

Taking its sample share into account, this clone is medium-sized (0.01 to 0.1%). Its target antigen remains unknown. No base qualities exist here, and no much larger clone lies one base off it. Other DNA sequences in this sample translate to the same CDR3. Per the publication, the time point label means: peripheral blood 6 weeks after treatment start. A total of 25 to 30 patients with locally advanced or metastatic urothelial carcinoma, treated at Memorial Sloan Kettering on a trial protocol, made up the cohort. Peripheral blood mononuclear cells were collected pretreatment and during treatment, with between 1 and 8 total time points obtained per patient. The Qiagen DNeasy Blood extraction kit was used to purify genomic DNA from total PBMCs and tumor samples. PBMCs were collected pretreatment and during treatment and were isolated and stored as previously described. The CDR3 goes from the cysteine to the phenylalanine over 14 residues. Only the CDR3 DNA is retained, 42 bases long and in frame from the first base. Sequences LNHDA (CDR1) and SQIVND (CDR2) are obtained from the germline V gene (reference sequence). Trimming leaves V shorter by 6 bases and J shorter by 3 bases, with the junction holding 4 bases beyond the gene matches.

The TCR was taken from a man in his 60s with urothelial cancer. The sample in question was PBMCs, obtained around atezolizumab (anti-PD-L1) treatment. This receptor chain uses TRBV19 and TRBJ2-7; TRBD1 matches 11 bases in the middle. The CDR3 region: CASSIGTGGYEQYF. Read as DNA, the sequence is TGTGCCAGTAGCATCGGGACAGGGGGCTACGAGCAGTACTTC.